Here is one T cell receptor beta chain with its context. The target antigen is unknown. CDR3 size: 18 residues. This entry comes from a study of T cell responses to AZD1222 COVID-19 vaccine. Whole-study findings and limits: Seropositive at baseline were only six AZD1222 recipients. Reportedly, close to half of spike-specific TCRs are directed against unmutated variant regions. Spike-specific TCR breadth and depth rose after two AZD1222 doses.

Produced via immunoSEQ multiplex PCR; TCRdb's table is partial and in-frame only. The profile shows over 150,000 clones, 94% of them singletons. The sequencing used peripheral blood, collected 28 days after the second AZD1222 dose. This receptor was obtained from an adult who received the AZD1222 COVID-19 vaccine. V and J are TRBV21-1 and TRBJ1-2. TRBV21-1 is a recognized pseudogene. CDR3 in DNA: TGTGCCAGCAGCAAAGTCCGGTCGGAGACGGGAGCTAACTATGGCTACACCTTC. The encoded protein is CASSKVRSETGANYGYTF.